This T cell receptor beta chain came from a study of cytomegalovirus exposure and HLA in healthy donors. Donors consisted of healthy bone marrow donors. Trimming took 5 bases from V and 0 from J; bases not matched to a gene: 8. Germline lookup yields CDR1 LNHNV and CDR2 YYDKDF (reference sequence). The CDR3 length is 16 residues. Comment on this clone: Its antigen remains unidentified.

The PCR had 60 Vbeta and 13 Jbeta primers. Authors' methods: Later, tens of millions of unique TCR beta chains were counted in an analysis, and some 11 million of them were shared. Produced via immunoSEQ multiplex PCR; TCRdb's table is partial and in-frame only. The V and J calls and clone size are taken from that table; D and trimming were inferred from the DNA. Of over 100,000 clones listed, roughly 89% were seen once; the top ten hold 4% to 6.5%. Study-level points and caveats: In a later analysis, TCR beta V- and J-gene trimming was associated with a missense DCLRE1C variant.

The clonotype originates from a woman younger than 45 in good health and CMV-seronegative. The rearrangement uses TRBV15 and TRBJ2-3, with 7 bases matching TRBD1. Specimen: PBMCs. Here the CDR3 DNA reads TGTGCCACCAGCCCCAGGGGGACCACTAGCACAGATACGCAGTATTTT. Translating gives CATSPRGTTSTDTQYF. The entire variable domain, with the rest obtained from reference TRBV15 and TRBJ2-3, is as follows: DAMVIQNPRYQVTQFGKPVTLSCSQTLNHNVMYWYQQKSSQAPKLLFHYYDKDFNNEADTPDNFQSRRPNTSFCFLDIRSPGLGDTAMYLCATSPRGTTSTDTQYFGPGTRLTVL.